The subject of this entry is one T cell receptor (beta chain). No antigen is known for it. These data belong to a study of a mutant IDH1 vaccine in newly diagnosed glioma. Study summary: First vaccine doses came 4-6 weeks after radiotherapy alone, or with temozolomide cycles. Treated patients, averaging roughly 40 years, were roughly 60% male and about 40% female. Previous care, which was radiotherapy, temozolomide, or both, most often involved both.

Time point noted: week 35, safety follow-up. Topical imiquimod was applied with each vaccine dose, which held 300 ug of mutant IDH1 20-mer peptide. Repertoires were generated with immunoSEQ multiplex PCR, while TCRdb's copy carries only in-frame clones and drops some. This sample carries some 60,000 clones, approximately 87% of them seen once, and the ten largest clones take about 1.6%. Overall study results and limits: Changes in top peripheral clonotypes did not appear linked to pseudoprogression.

The material was PBMCs, obtained from a glioma patient whose treatment included an IDH1 peptide vaccine. The sequence was obtained from a man aged 40-49 years with glioma.

The CDR3 loop reads CASSLAETQYF. CDR3 DNA sequence: TGTGCCAGCAGCCTCGCAGAGACCCAGTACTTC. V usage is TRBV16 and J usage is TRBJ2-5; D remains unclear. This CDR3 is built from 11 residues. CDR1 is KGHSY and CDR2 is FQNENV in the germline V gene. The V end was cut by 4 bases, the J end by 4 bases, with 4 bases between.